This T cell receptor (beta chain) was captured in a study of cytomegalovirus exposure and HLA in healthy donors. The CDR3 is made up of 15 amino acids. Germline lookup yields CDR1 SGHTA and CDR2 FQGNSA. V shed 3 bases, J shed 7 bases, and the junction held 6 bases outside the gene matches. The PCR used 60 Vbeta and 13 Jbeta primers. Libraries were prepared by immunoSEQ multiplex PCR; TCRdb keeps only in-frame clonotypes and omits some of them. The sample gives 150,000 to 200,000 clones, 60% to 85% of which show up once; 5.7% is in the top ten. The sequenced material came from PBMCs. This receptor was identified in a man in his forties in good health and CMV-seronegative. The rearrangement joins TRBV7-2 to TRBJ1-6, with 7 bases matching TRBD1. The CDR3 bases are TGTGCCAGCAGCTTCGGACAGGCGAAAAATTCACCCCTCCACTTT. Its translation: CASSFGQAKNSPLHF.